Listed here is a single T cell receptor (beta chain). The antigen is undetermined. The data belong to a study of T cells after yellow fever vaccination. Study findings and constraints: In FACS-sorted repertoires, abundant clonotypes from the bulk population could appear as contaminants. Among primary-vaccination clones, most reappeared after the booster, at around 97% for CD4 and around 91% for CD8. Researchers report a weaker secondary response that nonetheless peaked faster, day 5 versus 15.

The study made its TCR cDNA through 5'RACE template switching. That step introduced a universal primer site along with UMIs. TCRdb passed the 5' RACE reads through MiXCR, listing each CDR3 protein once. The table has 200,000 to 250,000 distinct CDR3 sequences, 6.9% seen once; the top ten hold about 0.85%. V gave up 3 bases and J gave up 3 bases, with 8 bases separating them. This CDR3 spans 13 amino acids. The germline V gene encodes CDR1 MNHNY and CDR2 SVGAGI (reference sequence). Sequencing was performed on CD4+ T cells sorted from PBMCs, taken 15 days after the yellow fever booster vaccination. The sequence derives from a man under 40 who received the YFV17D yellow fever vaccine. This rearrangement joins TRBV6-6 to TRBJ1-2; no definite D call. The CDR3 region has the DNA TGTGCCAGCAGTTATAACAGTGACTATGGCTACACCTTC. Residues: CASSYNSDYGYTF.